The 30 T cell receptor beta chains below all came from one sample that was sequenced in a study of blood T cell repertoires in COVID-19. The data were produced by immunoSEQ multiplex PCR, yet TCRdb's version contains in-frame clones alone and is incomplete. The sample consists of 120,000 to 150,000 clones, about 81% of them appearing once. Sequenced input: peripheral blood. These TCRs come from a woman aged 80 or older with acute or convalescent COVID-19.

V is TRBV18 and J is TRBJ1-2; D may be TRBD1 (6 bases). The CDR3 has 14 amino acids. Germline values: CDR1 KGHSH, CDR2 LQKENI. Trimming left V 4 bases short and J 6 bases short, with 15 bases between. The CDR3 region is CASSRQETSDGYTF. CDR3 nucleotide sequence: TGTGCCAGCTCACGACAGGAGACCTCCGATGGCTACACCTTC.

This clone was detected once. In DNA, the CDR3 is TGTGCCAGCAGCAAATATTTGGAGCGGGAGAGGCACGAGCAGTACTTC. Amino acid sequence: CASSKYLERERHEQYF. The chain couples TRBV21-1 to TRBJ2-7; the table's D call of TRBD2 was not tested on the DNA. TRBV21-1 is assigned pseudogene status. The CDR3 has 16 amino acids.

This clone has a handful of counts. J is TRBJ2-5 and V is TRBV29-1; no definite D call. With 8 bases removed from V and 4 bases from J, the gap between germline ends came to 20 bases. CDR3 size: 14 residues. Germline-derived CDR1 and CDR2 are SQVTM and ANQGSEA. The CDR3, as DNA: TGCAGCTCCGATCGCGGCCACCCGGGAGAGACCCAGTACTTC. Amino acid sequence: CSSDRGHPGETQYF.

V and J are TRBV7-6 and TRBJ2-7, with TRBD1 matching 8 bases. Trimming cost V 3 bases and J 4 bases; bases outside gene matches: 2. CDR3 size: 13 residues. Germline values: CDR1 SGHVS, CDR2 FNYEAQ. DNA for the CDR3: TGTGCCAGCAGCTTCGACAGGGGATACGAGCAGTACTTC. Its translation: CASSFDRGYEQYF.

The rearrangement uses TRBV24-1 and TRBJ2-2; D gene unclear. The germline gives CDR1 KGHDR, CDR2 SFDVKD. The CDR3 has 14 residues. Trimming removed 4 bases at V and 6 bases at J, with 11 bases between. The CDR3 DNA sequence: TGTGCCACCAGTGACCCCCCAAGCCCCGGGGAGCTGTTTTTT. It is translated as CATSDPPSPGELFF.

This clone was found a few times. V gene TRBV19 combines with J gene TRBJ1-1, with a possible D match to TRBD1 (6 bases). The V end was cut by 5 bases, the J end by 4 bases, with 14 bases between. The CDR3 is made up of 14 amino acids. The germline V gene has CDR1 LNHDA and CDR2 SQIVND (reference sequence). DNA of the CDR3: TGTGCCAGTAGTTGGCAGGGCAGGGGCACTGAAGCTTTCTTT. It encodes CASSWQGRGTEAFF.

This clone was seen a few times. The chain has TRBV6-4 and TRBJ1-3, with 9 bases that match TRBD1. This CDR3 comprises 13 residues. V shed 3 bases, J shed 7 bases, and the junction held 1 base outside the gene matches. Looked up from germline, CDR1 is MRHNA and CDR2 is SNTAGT. DNA of the CDR3: TGTGCCAGCAGTGAGGACAGGGGCAACACCATATATTTT. Amino acids: CASSEDRGNTIYF.

J is TRBJ2-1 and V is TRBV5-1; D may be TRBD1 (5 bases). V was shortened by 1 base and J by 10 bases, with 9 bases between the two germline ends. The CDR3 has 12 amino acids. Germline lookup yields CDR1 SGHRS and CDR2 YFSETQ. CDR3 loop: CASSLLQGEQFF. Written as DNA, the CDR3 is TGCGCCAGCAGCTTGTTGCAGGGCGAGCAGTTCTTC.

V and J are TRBV27 and TRBJ1-2; D remains ambiguous. The V gene's germline CDR1 is MNHEY and CDR2 SMNVEV (reference sequence). V was clipped by 5 bases and J by 1 base, with 14 bases between them. This CDR3 is 15 amino acids long. The DNA for the CDR3 is TGTGCCAGCAGTCCACGGGAGAACTTTAACTATGGCTACACCTTC. Residues: CASSPRENFNYGYTF.

The chain joins TRBV12-3 or TRBV12-4 to TRBJ1-5; D is undetermined. The CDR3 loop spans 12 amino acids. Trimming removed 5 bases from V and 6 bases from J, with 8 bases in between. CDR3 amino acids: CASSLLGQPQHF. The CDR3 region has the DNA TGTGCCAGCAGTCTTCTAGGTCAGCCCCAGCATTTT.

This chain joins TRBV10-1 and TRBJ2-1; TRBD2 aligns across 10 bases. The CDR3 runs 19 residues. From germline, CDR1 is WNHNN and CDR2 SYGVQD (reference sequence). Trimming removed 2 bases from V and 0 bases from J; junction bases left unmatched: 10. CDR3 in DNA: TGCGCCAGCAGTGAGAGGGCTAGCGGGAGTCTCAGCTCCTACAATGAGCAGTTCTTC. It yields the protein CASSERASGSLSSYNEQFF.

This rearrangement joins TRBV10-3 to TRBJ2-3; D ambiguous. Per germline, CDR1 ENHRY and CDR2 SYGVKD. CDR3 size: 13 residues. Trimming took 7 bases from V and 2 from J, leaving 10 bases between them. This CDR3 is CAINPRATDTQYF. For the CDR3, the DNA is TGTGCCATCAATCCAAGAGCCACAGATACGCAGTATTTT.

This rearrangement joins TRBV28 to TRBJ1-2, with unresolved D. Germline CDR1 and CDR2: MDHEN and SYDVKM. V lost 2 bases and J 7 bases, leaving 20 bases between the germline ends. CDR3 size: 16 residues. CDR3 residues: CASSLLSFSLRFGYTF. The DNA for the CDR3 is TGTGCCAGCAGTTTACTCTCTTTCTCCCTCAGGTTTGGCTACACCTTC.

This sequence joins TRBV28 and TRBJ2-2; a possible D gene is TRBD2 (6 bases). V shed 4 bases and J shed 2 bases, with 11 bases lying between them. The CDR3 is 15 amino acids. Germline assignment: CDR1 MDHEN and CDR2 SYDVKM. In DNA, the CDR3 is TGTGCCAGCAGTTCGGGGGTCTCAAACACCGGGGAGCTGTTTTTT. This encodes CASSSGVSNTGELFF.

The chain links TRBV5-4 to TRBJ2-5; D possibly corresponds to TRBD2 (5 bases). V was shortened by 1 base and J by 5 bases, with 18 bases between the two germline ends. The CDR3 spans 16 residues. Germline V gene sequence: CDR1 SGHNT, CDR2 YYREEE (reference sequence). CDR3 DNA: TGTGCCAGCAGCTTGAATGGTGGTTCGGGGAGTGAGACCCAGTACTTC. It translates to CASSLNGGSGSETQYF.

Note on this clone: This sample also contains other DNA sequences that code for the same CDR3. The CDR3 nucleotides read TGTGCCAGCAGCGTAGGCGGGGGATCCTACAATGAGCAGTTCTTC. This codes for CASSVGGGSYNEQFF. The chain carries TRBV9 and TRBJ2-1; 7 bases line up with TRBD2. Germline lookup yields CDR1 SGDLS and CDR2 YYNGEE. The CDR3 is made up of 15 amino acids. With 0 bases clipped from V and 1 base from J, the junction kept 1 base outside the gene matches.

The rearrangement joins TRBV11-2 to TRBJ2-7; D perhaps matches TRBD1 (5 bases). The CDR3 loop spans 13 amino acids. V dropped 6 bases and J dropped 1 base, with 10 bases sitting between them. Germline CDR1 is SGHAT and CDR2 is FQNNGV. For the CDR3, the DNA is TGTGCCAGCAGGGAACAGGTATCCTACGAGCAGTACTTC. Its translation is CASREQVSYEQYF.

This chain links TRBV28 with TRBJ2-2; tentative D call: TRBD1 (6 bases). V was pared by 5 bases and J by 3 bases, with 28 bases between. The CDR3 runs to 20 residues. CDR1 and CDR2 from the germline V gene are MDHEN and SYDVKM. The CDR3 is CASSLILKKGGQGHTGELFF. CDR3 in DNA: TGTGCCAGCAGTCTAATACTCAAAAAAGGGGGTCAAGGGCACACCGGGGAGCTGTTTTTT.

The chain employs TRBV5-4 and TRBJ2-5; 9 bases map to TRBD2. Germline V gene sequence: CDR1 SGHNT, CDR2 YYREEE (reference sequence). The CDR3 extends over 16 amino acids. V shed 0 bases, J shed 6 bases, and the junction held 9 bases outside the gene matches. CDR3 protein: CASSLGAGGPEKTQYF. DNA for the CDR3: TGTGCCAGCAGCTTGGGGGCGGGAGGGCCTGAGAAGACCCAGTACTTC.

The rearrangement joins TRBV18 to TRBJ2-3; 7 nucleotides align to TRBD1. With 6 bases clipped from V and 0 bases from J, the junction kept 12 bases outside the gene matches. CDR1 is KGHSH and CDR2 is LQKENI in the germline V gene. This CDR3 region has 17 residues. CDR3 in DNA: TGTGCCAGCTCGCCGACCTTTGCAGGGGGTAGCACAGATACGCAGTATTTT. Translating gives CASSPTFAGGSTDTQYF.

The chain joins TRBV5-1 to TRBJ1-5; TRBD1 might be the D (5 bases). CDR1 and CDR2 (germline): SGHRS, YFSETQ. V lost 5 bases and J lost 7, with 19 bases in between. CDR3 length equals 15 residues. DNA for the CDR3: TGCGCCAGCAGACCCGACGACAGACGAGAACAGCCCCAGCATTTT. This codes for CASRPDDRREQPQHF.

This clone was picked up a small number of times. The chain uses TRBV5-1 and TRBJ2-2; D is possibly TRBD1 (6 bases). CDR3 size: 15 residues. V lost 0 bases, J lost 1 base, and 7 bases lay in between. From germline, CDR1 is SGHRS and CDR2 YFSETQ. CDR3 residues: CASSLETGNTGELFF. CDR3 sequence (DNA): TGCGCCAGCAGCTTGGAGACAGGGAACACCGGGGAGCTGTTTTTT.

This clone was seen just once. The chain combines TRBV7-8 with TRBJ2-5; tentatively, D is TRBD1 (6 bases). The length of the CDR3 is 14 residues. Trimming took off 5 bases at V and 4 bases at J, with 14 bases between the two ends. Germline-derived CDR1 and CDR2 are SGHVS and FQNEAQ. The CDR3 coding sequence is TGTGCCAGCAGCGGCAGGGGTATTGGAGAGACCCAGTACTTC. Amino acids: CASSGRGIGETQYF.

This chain uses TRBV15 with TRBJ2-3; 7 bases agree with TRBD2. This CDR3 has 15 amino acids. V lost 4 bases, J lost 0 bases, and 4 bases stayed unmatched. Germline assignment: CDR1 LNHNV and CDR2 YYDKDF (reference sequence). The CDR3 sequence: CATSKPSGSTDTQYF. For the CDR3, the DNA is TGTGCCACCAGCAAACCTAGCGGAAGCACAGATACGCAGTATTTT.

The chain has TRBV7-6 and TRBJ2-7; no firm D call. The CDR3 covers 12 residues. Germline CDR1 SGHVS, CDR2 FNYEAQ. V was shortened by 3 bases and J by 4 bases, with 7 bases between the two germline ends. The CDR3 bases are TGTGCCAGCAGCTTGACTGGGTACGAGCAGTACTTC. It specifies CASSLTGYEQYF.

This sequence joins TRBV27 and TRBJ2-5, with D perhaps TRBD2 (5 bases). Germline CDR1 MNHEY, CDR2 SMNVEV (reference sequence). V was cut by 5 bases and J by 1 base, with 17 bases left in between. This CDR3 is built from 16 residues. The chain's CDR3 is CASSGSRTDGQETQYF. CDR3 DNA sequence: TGTGCCAGCAGTGGGTCTAGGACTGACGGCCAAGAGACCCAGTACTTC.

This chain links TRBV30 with TRBJ2-7; 7 nucleotides match TRBD1. The CDR3 consists of 14 residues. J lost 7 bases, V lost 6 bases, and 15 bases had no gene match. Germline CDR1 and CDR2: GTSNPN and SVGIG (reference sequence). CDR3 in DNA: TGTGCCTGCCCCGGGACAGAACATCCTAGTGAGCAGTACTTC. This codes for CACPGTEHPSEQYF. The full variable domain, rest sourced from reference TRBV30 and TRBJ2-7, is SQTIHQWPATLVQPVGSPLSLECTVEGTSNPNLYWYRQAAGRGLQLLFYSVGIGQISSEVPQNLSASRPQDRQFILSSKKLLLSDSGFYLCACPGTEHPSEQYFGPGTRLTVT.

The J gene is TRBJ2-3, the V gene TRBV10-3; D unclear. This CDR3 has 16 amino acids. Germline V CDR1 and CDR2: ENHRY, SYGVKD. V lost 0 bases and J lost 0, with 10 bases in between. CDR3 sequence (DNA): TGTGCCATCAGTGAGTCTGTGAGGCCTAGCACAGATACGCAGTATTTT. Encoded protein: CAISESVRPSTDTQYF.

This clone was observed once. The chain carries TRBV19 and TRBJ2-3, with 7 bases matching TRBD2. CDR3 length equals 15 residues. The V gene's germline CDR1 is LNHDA and CDR2 SQIVND (reference sequence). V shed 2 bases and J 1 base; nucleotides not matched to a gene: 3. The CDR3 region is CASSIFAGGTDTQYF. CDR3 sequence (DNA): TGTGCCAGTAGTATATTCGCGGGGGGCACAGATACGCAGTATTTT.

The chain employs TRBV3-1 (or the pseudogene TRBV3-2) and TRBJ2-7, with TRBD2 matching over 12 bases. In germline, CDR1 is LGHDT, CDR2 YNNKEL (reference sequence). Trimming cost V 0 bases and J 4 bases; bases outside gene matches: 7. This CDR3 contains 17 residues. CDR3 sequence reads: CASSQDPRLAGVYEQYF. The CDR3 DNA follows: TGTGCCAGCAGCCAAGACCCCCGACTAGCGGGAGTTTACGAGCAGTACTTC.